This TCR beta chain was recorded in a study of blood T cell repertoires in COVID-19. About the research overall: Nucleic acid was either cDNA or gDNA, and it came from T cells, B-cell-depleted T cells, or PBMCs.

Trimming took 2 bases from V and 3 from J, leaving 14 bases between them. The germline gives CDR1 GTSNPN, CDR2 SVGIG (reference sequence). The CDR3 has 14 amino acids. The authors' processing: Reference gene primers were amplified, and this amplification served to estimate nucleated cell counts. Generated by immunoSEQ multiplex PCR, the TCRdb table keeps only in-frame clones and is missing some. D and trimming come from the DNA, and the V and J calls and clone size come from that table. The sample consists of roughly 70,000 clones, more than 75% of them appearing once. Sequencing used peripheral blood. The rearrangement uses TRBV30 and TRBJ2-7, with a possible D match to TRBD2 (7 bases). The receptor comes from a human donor in a cohort sampled during active COVID-19. The CDR3 loop is CAWSIRGASYEQYF. The CDR3, as DNA: TGTGCCTGGAGTATTCGGGGGGCGAGCTACGAGCAGTACTTC.